The 8 T cell receptor beta chains below come from one sample, sequenced in a study of T cell changes during pregnancy in multiple sclerosis. Using immunoSEQ multiplex PCR, the repertoire was profiled, and TCRdb retains in-frame clones only, with some absent. The sample lists 40,000 to 45,000 clones; 89% were seen once. Sequences were derived from CD4+ T cells from peripheral blood mononuclear cells, sampled in the first trimester of pregnancy. The receptor source for this set is a female donor with multiple sclerosis, enrolled in a pregnancy study.

The gene calls are TRBV5-8 and TRBJ2-7; possibly TRBD1 for D (5 bases). The CDR3 has 15 residues. The germline CDR1 and CDR2 sequences are SGHTS and YDEGEE. V lost 3 bases to trimming and J lost 3 bases, with 16 bases between them. For the CDR3, the DNA is TGTGCCAGCAGCTCCGAAGGACCAGGGTTCTACGAGCAGTACTTC. This gives the protein CASSSEGPGFYEQYF.

CDR3 sequence (DNA): TGTGCCAGCAGCCCACGCTGGAACAGGGGATGGACGCAGTATTTT. It codes for CASSPRWNRGWTQYF. The chain employs TRBV14 and TRBJ2-3; 7 positions agree with TRBD1. Germline CDR1 reads SGHDN; CDR2 reads FVKESK. After removal of 4 bases from V and 9 bases from J, the junction contained 13 bases not matched to a gene. The CDR3 loop spans 15 amino acids.

The chain recombines TRBV5-1 with TRBJ2-7; tentatively, D is TRBD1 (5 bases). Germline V gene lookup returns CDR1 SGHRS and CDR2 YFSETQ. The CDR3 has 14 amino acids. V was clipped by 0 bases and J by 4 bases, with 11 bases between them. The CDR3 reads CASSLVQGGYEQYF. CDR3 coding DNA: TGCGCCAGCAGCTTGGTCCAGGGTGGGTACGAGCAGTACTTC.

This chain connects TRBV29-1 to TRBJ1-1; D not resolved. V was cut by 4 bases and J by 8 bases, with 14 bases left in between. The CDR3 sequence is 12 residues long. Germline CDR1 and CDR2: SQVTM and ANQGSEA. CDR3 DNA: TGCAGCGTTGTTCCCCCCGGGTTCGAAGCTTTCTTT. This sequence encodes CSVVPPGFEAFF.

This clone is classed as medium-sized. The V and J genes are TRBV5-1 and TRBJ2-7, with D possibly TRBD2 on 5 matching bases. The CDR3 is made up of 15 amino acids. The V gene lost 0 bases and the J gene lost 2 bases, with 12 bases spanning the gap. CDR1 SGHRS and CDR2 YFSETQ come from the germline V gene. CDR3 in DNA: TGCGCCAGCAGCTTGGGCGGGTTTGGCCCCTACGAGCAGTACTTC. Its protein product is CASSLGGFGPYEQYF.

In its sample, this clone was seen once. The chain recombines TRBV7-2 with TRBJ1-2; 7 nucleotides agree with TRBD1. Trimming cost V 5 bases and J 3 bases; bases outside gene matches: 12. This CDR3 is 16 amino acids long. Germline V gene sequence: CDR1 SGHTA, CDR2 FQGNSA. Here the CDR3 reads CASSPRAGGFDYGYTF. Written as DNA, the CDR3 is TGTGCCAGCAGCCCCAGGGCAGGGGGGTTTGACTATGGCTACACCTTC.

The CDR3: CASSLSGTGDYEQYF. The CDR3 nucleotides read TGTGCCAGCAGTTTATCCGGGACAGGAGACTACGAGCAGTACTTC. The V call is TRBV28, the J call TRBJ2-7; 8 nucleotides align to TRBD1. This CDR3 contains 15 residues. J was trimmed by 3 bases and V by 1 base; bases with no gene match: 5. Germline V gene sequence: CDR1 MDHEN, CDR2 SYDVKM.

The gene calls are TRBV6-5 and TRBJ2-7; D possibly corresponds to TRBD2 (5 bases). The germline V gene encodes CDR1 MNHEY and CDR2 SVGAGI. The CDR3 length is 16 residues. Trimming took off 0 bases at V and 3 bases at J, with 15 bases between the two ends. The DNA of the CDR3 is TGTGCCAGCAGTTACTCACATAGGGTGGAGGACTACGAGCAGTACTTC. Encoded protein: CASSYSHRVEDYEQYF.